A selection of T cell receptor beta chains follows, all from one sample in a study of PD-1 blockade in classical Hodgkin lymphoma. The table came from immunoSEQ multiplex PCR; TCRdb's copy has only in-frame clones and leaves some out. This table has over 25,000 clones, approximately 65% appearing once. The sequenced sample was peripheral blood mononuclear cells (PBMCs), obtained before the fourth cycle of nivolumab. The receptors originated from a human donor with classical Hodgkin lymphoma. Each CDR3 is given with its conserved first and last residue.

CASSLRTGMNTEAFF	TRBV14	TRBJ1-1
CASSFQSGVRGVQANYGYTF	TRBV7-4	TRBJ1-2
CASSLDNEQFF	TRBV7-3	TRBJ2-1
CASSPGGEQFF	TRBV7-6	TRBJ2-1
CASSPTWGDEQYF	TRBV7-9	TRBJ2-7
CASKERGRYTDTQYF	TRBV11-2	TRBJ2-3
CASSLPHTTEAFF	TRBV28	TRBJ1-1
CASSHPAQGERGYTF	TRBV4-2	TRBJ1-2
CASSASGGNYNEQFF	TRBV9	TRBJ2-1
CASSVGANYGYTF	TRBV6-1	TRBJ1-2
CASSLDLAATNEQFF	TRBV7-7	TRBJ2-1
CSVEVVATPLGGYTF	TRBV29-1	TRBJ1-2
CASTTGAVQPQHF	TRBV7-2	TRBJ1-5
CTSSWTGNTGELFF	TRBV1	TRBJ2-2
CASSTIDRDYGYTF	TRBV7-9	TRBJ1-2
CARSFRGRASPEQYF	TRBV7-5	TRBJ2-7
CASSLAFSNEAFF	TRBV7-8	TRBJ1-1
CASSAGLAGYNEQFF	TRBV7-2	TRBJ2-1
CASSYARGDYEQYF	TRBV6-1	TRBJ2-7
CASSLGLAGKTGELFF	TRBV5-4	TRBJ2-2
CASSYAGNAFYGYTF	TRBV6-5	TRBJ1-2
CAWSATGGRGEKLFF	TRBV30	TRBJ1-4
CASSPGARPNNPNIQYF	TRBV7-3	TRBJ2-4
CASSLTSGSGETQYF	TRBV7-9	TRBJ2-5
CASTHPLEGAYEQYF	TRBV28	TRBJ2-7
CASSWGGGFYNEQFF	TRBV7-2	TRBJ2-1
CASSLGPRGLNTEAFF	TRBV5-1	TRBJ1-1
CASSFGAWGMNTEAFF	TRBV7-9	TRBJ1-1
CASSIGARGAQTQYF	TRBV19	TRBJ2-5
CASSAVGSGNSPLHF	TRBV13	TRBJ1-6
CASHLLQDRGPSGANVLTF	TRBV2	TRBJ2-6
CASSLASPGLAAPNSYNEQFF	TRBV7-7	TRBJ2-1
CASEDGALLDTQYF	TRBV5-1	TRBJ2-3
CASSVGIGVGGAGAFF	TRBV9	TRBJ1-1
CASSATGTNQPQHF	TRBV9	TRBJ1-5
CASSLVDSSGNTIYF	TRBV13	TRBJ1-3
CASSQAGGNYEQYF	TRBV4-2	TRBJ2-7
CASSIDRGSQYF	TRBV19	TRBJ2-5
CASSIGPTYEQYF	TRBV19	TRBJ2-7
CASSVGMENSYQETQYF	TRBV9	TRBJ2-5
CASSPGQGDQPQHF	TRBV7-9	TRBJ1-5
CASSLTQETGLTHEQYF	TRBV27	TRBJ2-7
CASSLAFGQGHSGNTIYF	TRBV5-6	TRBJ1-3
CASRFDNEQFF	TRBV5-8	TRBJ2-1
CASSISGVGGANVLTF	TRBV19	TRBJ2-6
CASSLNLVDAENTIYF	TRBV2	TRBJ1-3
CASSQAPGGAGGTNEQFF	TRBV4-3	TRBJ2-1
CASLGVPSRETQYF	TRBV18	TRBJ2-5
CASSGQGLNEQYF	TRBV7-9	TRBJ2-7
CASSLEDSSYEQYF	TRBV7-9	TRBJ2-7
CASSLDPVNNEQFF	TRBV7-6	TRBJ2-1
CASRGRGAYEQYF	TRBV4-2	TRBJ2-7
CASSWAGLFYNEQFF	TRBV10-1	TRBJ2-1
CASSLLGTSGAVYNEQFF	TRBV5-4	TRBJ2-1
CASNPGQGYGYTF	TRBV27	TRBJ1-2
CASSAGGAHTEAFF	TRBV25-1	TRBJ1-1
CASSLPGLAGVADTQYF	TRBV7-2	TRBJ2-3